These 13 T cell receptor beta chains were sequenced from one sample in a study of cytomegalovirus exposure and HLA in healthy donors. PCR involved 60 Vbeta and 13 Jbeta primers. Here immunoSEQ multiplex PCR was the method, and the copy in TCRdb shows in-frame clones only, minus some. The sample yields about 200,000 clones, about 86% seen once. The sample was PBMCs. The receptors derive from a woman in her twenties or thirties in good health and CMV-seronegative.

The gene calls are TRBV19 and TRBJ1-5, with D maybe TRBD1 (5 bases). The germline V gene encodes CDR1 LNHDA and CDR2 SQIVND (reference sequence). V lost 7 bases and J lost 3, with 16 bases in between. The CDR3 length is 15 residues. CDR3 amino acids: CASIKTEGYNQPQHF. CDR3 coding DNA: TGTGCCAGTATAAAGACAGAAGGCTACAATCAGCCCCAGCATTTT.

The rearrangement uses TRBV7-3 and TRBJ1-6; D gene uncertain. The CDR3 length is 21 residues. CDR1 and CDR2 (germline): SGHTA, FQGTGA. V was pared by 2 bases and J by 0 bases, with 23 bases between. The CDR3 loop reads CASSLSAGEGPTSSYNSPLHF. The CDR3 nucleotides are TGTGCCAGCAGCTTATCGGCCGGGGAAGGGCCAACGAGCTCCTATAATTCACCCCTCCACTTT.

CDR3 nucleotides: TGTGCCAGCAGCTTAAGTGGGGGGGGCCATGAGCAGTTCTTC. As protein: CASSLSGGGHEQFF. This chain uses TRBV7-2 with TRBJ2-1; the D gene is possibly TRBD2 (7 bases). From germline, CDR1 is SGHTA and CDR2 FQGNSA. The V gene lost 2 bases and the J gene lost 8 bases, with 13 bases spanning the gap. CDR3 length: 14 amino acids.

As DNA, the CDR3 is TGTGCCAGTAGTACTACAGGGGGCAGTGGGGCTGAAGCTTTCTTT. Translated: CASSTTGGSGAEAFF. The chain couples TRBV19 to TRBJ1-1; 9 bases line up with TRBD1. The J segment lost 6 bases and the V segment lost 4 bases, leaving 9 bases of the junction unmatched. This CDR3 has 15 residues. Germline values: CDR1 LNHDA, CDR2 SQIVND (reference sequence).

The chain employs TRBV5-1 and TRBJ1-2; D possibly corresponds to TRBD1 (6 bases). The V end was cut by 0 bases, the J end by 6 bases, with 12 bases between. Germline lookup yields CDR1 SGHRS and CDR2 YFSETQ. This CDR3 spans 14 amino acids. Here the CDR3 DNA reads TGCGCCAGCAGCTTGGATGGCAGGGGAGATGGCTACACCTTC. Protein sequence: CASSLDGRGDGYTF.

The V call is TRBV7-8, the J call TRBJ2-2, with D perhaps matching TRBD1 (6 bases). Between the trimmed V and J ends, which lost 7 bases and 7 bases, there was a span of 19 bases. CDR3 length equals 15 residues. Looked up from germline, CDR1 is SGHVS and CDR2 is FQNEAQ. The CDR3, as DNA: TGTGCCAGCACCCTGGACAGAGGATGGGGCGGGGAGCTGTTTTTT. It codes for CASTLDRGWGGELFF.

This chain links TRBV19 with TRBJ2-3, with TRBD2 as a possible D gene (5 bases). The CDR3 contains 13 residues. Between the trimmed V and J ends, which lost 0 bases and 6 bases, there was a span of 7 bases. The germline V gene encodes CDR1 LNHDA and CDR2 SQIVND (reference sequence). The CDR3 sequence is CASSIDQRDTQYF. The CDR3 DNA sequence: TGTGCCAGTAGTATAGATCAGCGGGATACGCAGTATTTT.

The V gene is TRBV5-1, the J gene TRBJ2-7, with a weak D call TRBD1 (6 bases). CDR1 is SGHRS, CDR2 YFSETQ, per germline. The CDR3 is made up of 15 amino acids. V was trimmed by 1 base and J by 1 base, leaving 12 bases between them. CDR3 DNA: TGCGCCAGCAGCTTGAACGGACAGCTTTCCTACGAGCAGTACTTC. This gives the protein CASSLNGQLSYEQYF.

V and J are TRBV5-1 and TRBJ2-1, with a weak D call TRBD1 (5 bases). Trimming removed 0 bases at V and 6 bases at J, with 16 bases between. Germline-derived CDR1 and CDR2 are SGHRS and YFSETQ. The CDR3 has 16 amino acids. The CDR3 DNA reads TGCGCCAGCAGCTTGGGGGGCTCCCCCCAATTCAATGAGCAGTTCTTC. This translates into CASSLGGSPQFNEQFF. The full variable domain, rest sourced from reference TRBV5-1 and TRBJ2-1, is KAGVTQTPRYLIKTRGQQVTLSCSPISGHRSVSWYQQTPGQGLQFLFEYFSETQRNKGNFPGRFSGRQFSNSRSEMNVSTLELGDSALYLCASSLGGSPQFNEQFFGPGTRLTVL.

The rearrangement uses TRBV5-8 and TRBJ2-5; D gene ambiguous. The DNA end is more similar to TRBJ2-7, so the J call may be wrong. The CDR3 loop spans 12 amino acids. CDR1 is SGHTS and CDR2 is YDEGEE in the germline V gene. The CDR3 DNA reads TGTGCCAGCAGCTTCTCTTTATACGAGCAGTACTTC. Protein product: CASSFSLYEQYF.

The chain has TRBV2 and TRBJ1-2; tentative D call: TRBD1 (6 bases). CDR3 length equals 14 residues. Deletions cut 5 bases from V and 8 bases from J, with 18 bases between. Germline lookup yields CDR1 SNHLY and CDR2 FYNNEI. The CDR3 here is CASSWGLAGEGYTF. The CDR3 DNA reads as TGTGCCAGCAGTTGGGGGCTGGCCGGAGAGGGCTACACCTTC.

The gene calls are TRBV7-9 and TRBJ2-7, with 13 bases aligning to TRBD2. This CDR3 region has 17 residues. V was pared by 3 bases and J by 4 bases, with 9 bases of the junction left unmatched. From germline, CDR1 is SEHNR and CDR2 FQNEAQ (reference sequence). The DNA of the CDR3 is TGTGCCAGCAGCTTCTTTAGGACTAGCGGGGGAAGTTACGAGCAGTACTTC. Translated, it gives CASSFFRTSGGSYEQYF. Complete variable domain (other parts from reference TRBV7-9 and TRBJ2-7): DTGVSQNPRHKITKRGQNVTFRCDPISEHNRLYWYRQTLGQGPEFLTYFQNEAQLEKSRLLSDRFSAERPKGSFSTLEIQRTEQGDSAMYLCASSFFRTSGGSYEQYFGPGTRLTVT.

In this sample, this clone turned up a few times. The CDR3 reads CASRQTGEDGYTF. The CDR3, as DNA: TGTGCCAGCAGGCAGACAGGGGAGGATGGCTACACCTTC. V gene TRBV28 combines with J gene TRBJ1-2; 8 positions agree with TRBD1. Germline CDR1 is MDHEN and CDR2 is SYDVKM. J lost 6 bases, V lost 6 bases, and 6 bases had no gene match. The CDR3 is 13 residues long.